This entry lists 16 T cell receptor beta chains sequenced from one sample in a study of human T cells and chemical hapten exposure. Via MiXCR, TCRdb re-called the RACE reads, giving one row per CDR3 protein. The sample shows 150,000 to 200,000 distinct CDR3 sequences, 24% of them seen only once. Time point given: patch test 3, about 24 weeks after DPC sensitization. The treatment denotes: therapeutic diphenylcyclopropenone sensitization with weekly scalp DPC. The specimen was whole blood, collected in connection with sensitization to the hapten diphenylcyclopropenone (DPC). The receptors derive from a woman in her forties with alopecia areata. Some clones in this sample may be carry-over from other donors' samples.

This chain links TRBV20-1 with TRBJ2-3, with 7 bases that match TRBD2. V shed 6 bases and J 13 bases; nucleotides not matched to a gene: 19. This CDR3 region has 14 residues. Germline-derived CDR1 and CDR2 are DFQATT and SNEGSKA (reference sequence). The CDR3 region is CSAVDPGLKRSEYF. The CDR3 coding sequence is TGCAGTGCCGTAGACCCGGGACTAAAAAGGTCAGAGTATTTT.

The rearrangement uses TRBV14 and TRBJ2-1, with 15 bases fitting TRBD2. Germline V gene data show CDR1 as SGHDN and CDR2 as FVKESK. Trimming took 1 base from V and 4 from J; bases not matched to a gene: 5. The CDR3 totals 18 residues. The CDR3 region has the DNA TGTGCCAGCAGCCAAGTCCCGGGACTAGCGGGAGGTTACAATGAGCAGTTCTTC. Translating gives CASSQVPGLAGGYNEQFF.

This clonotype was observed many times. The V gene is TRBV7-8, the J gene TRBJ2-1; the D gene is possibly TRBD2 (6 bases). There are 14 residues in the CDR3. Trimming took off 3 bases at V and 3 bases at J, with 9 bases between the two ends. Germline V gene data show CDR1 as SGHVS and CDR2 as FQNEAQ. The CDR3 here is CASSFAGSYNEQFF. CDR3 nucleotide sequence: TGTGCCAGCAGCTTCGCCGGGAGCTACAATGAGCAGTTCTTC.

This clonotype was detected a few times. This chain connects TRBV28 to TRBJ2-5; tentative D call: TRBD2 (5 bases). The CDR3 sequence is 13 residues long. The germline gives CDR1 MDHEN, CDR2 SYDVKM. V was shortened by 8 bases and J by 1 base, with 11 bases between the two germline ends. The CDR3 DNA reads TGTGCCAGCCCTAAGCGGAGCCAAGAGACCCAGTACTTC. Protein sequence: CASPKRSQETQYF.

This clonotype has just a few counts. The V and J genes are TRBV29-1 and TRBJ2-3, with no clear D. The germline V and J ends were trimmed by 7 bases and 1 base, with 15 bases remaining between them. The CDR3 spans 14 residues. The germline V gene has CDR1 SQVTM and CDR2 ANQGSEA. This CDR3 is CSGDGPDRTDTQYF. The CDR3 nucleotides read TGCAGCGGCGATGGACCAGATCGCACAGATACGCAGTATTTT.

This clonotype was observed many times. CDR3 DNA sequence: TGTGCCAGCAGTTACTCTGTACCCCGGACAGGGCTCTTCTACGAGCAGTACTTC. Protein: CASSYSVPRTGLFYEQYF. The chain uses TRBV6-5 and TRBJ2-7; 8 nucleotides line up with TRBD1. The CDR3 covers 18 residues. Germline V lookup: CDR1 MNHEY, CDR2 SVGAGI. V trimming: 0 bases; J trimming: 3 bases; junction bases outside the gene matches: 13.

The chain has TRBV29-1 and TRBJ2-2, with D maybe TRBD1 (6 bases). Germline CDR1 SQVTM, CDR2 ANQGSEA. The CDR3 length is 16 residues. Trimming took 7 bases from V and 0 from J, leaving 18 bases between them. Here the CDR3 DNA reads TGCAGCGCCGGATACGCGGACAGAGCGAACACCGGGGAGCTGTTTTTT. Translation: CSAGYADRANTGELFF.

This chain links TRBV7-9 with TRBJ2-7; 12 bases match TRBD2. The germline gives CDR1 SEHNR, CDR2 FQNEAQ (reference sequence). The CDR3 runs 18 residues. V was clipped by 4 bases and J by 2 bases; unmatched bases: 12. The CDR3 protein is CASSSELAGGRSAYEQYF. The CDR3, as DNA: TGTGCCAGCAGCTCAGAGCTAGCGGGAGGGCGATCCGCCTACGAGCAGTACTTC.

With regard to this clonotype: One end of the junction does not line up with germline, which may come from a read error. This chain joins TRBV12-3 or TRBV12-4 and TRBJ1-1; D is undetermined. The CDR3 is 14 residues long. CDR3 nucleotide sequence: TGTGCCAGCAGTATGGGCGCGGTGAATACTGAAGCTTTCTTT. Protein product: CASSMGAVNTEAFF.

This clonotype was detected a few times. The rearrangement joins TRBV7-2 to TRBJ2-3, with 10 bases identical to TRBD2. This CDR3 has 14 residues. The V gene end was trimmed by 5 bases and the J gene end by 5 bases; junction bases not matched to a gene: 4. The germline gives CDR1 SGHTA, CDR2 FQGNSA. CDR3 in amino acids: CASSTLAGVDTQYF. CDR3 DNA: TGTGCCAGCAGCACGCTAGCGGGAGTAGATACGCAGTATTTT.

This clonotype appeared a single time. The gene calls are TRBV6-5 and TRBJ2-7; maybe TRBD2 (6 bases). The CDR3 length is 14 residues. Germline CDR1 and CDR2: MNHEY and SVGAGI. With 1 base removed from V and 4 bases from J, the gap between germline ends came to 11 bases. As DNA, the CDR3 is TGTGCCAGCAGTTACTACCGACTAGAATACGAGCAGTACTTC. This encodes CASSYYRLEYEQYF.

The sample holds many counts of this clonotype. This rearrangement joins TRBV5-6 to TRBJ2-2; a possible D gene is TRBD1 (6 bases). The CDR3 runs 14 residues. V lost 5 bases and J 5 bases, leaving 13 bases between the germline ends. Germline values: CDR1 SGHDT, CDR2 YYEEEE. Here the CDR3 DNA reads TGTGCCAGCAGTACAGGGTTGGAAACCGGGGAGCTGTTTTTT. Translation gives CASSTGLETGELFF. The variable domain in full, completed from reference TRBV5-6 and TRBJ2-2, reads DAGVTQSPTHLIKTRGQQVTLRCSPKSGHDTVSWYQQALGQGPQFIFQYYEEEERQRGNFPDRFSGHQFPNYSSELNVNALLLGDSALYLCASSTGLETGELFFGEGSRLTVL.

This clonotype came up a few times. The CDR3 bases are TGTGCCAGCAGCTCGCGACAGGGCCTAGGGGCCAACGTCCTGACTTTC. Amino acid sequence: CASSSRQGLGANVLTF. The V call is TRBV7-2, the J call TRBJ2-6, with 7 bases that match TRBD1. This CDR3 is 16 amino acids long. The germline CDR1 and CDR2 sequences are SGHTA and FQGNSA. The V and J ends lost 4 bases and 4 bases, in that order; junction bases with no gene match: 7. Filled out from reference TRBV7-2 and TRBJ2-6, the complete variable domain reads GAGVSQSPSNKVTEKGKDVELRCDPISGHTALYWYRQSLGQGLEFLIYFQGNSAPDKSGLPSDRFSAERTGGSVSTLTIQRTQQEDSAVYLCASSSRQGLGANVLTFGAGSRLTVL.

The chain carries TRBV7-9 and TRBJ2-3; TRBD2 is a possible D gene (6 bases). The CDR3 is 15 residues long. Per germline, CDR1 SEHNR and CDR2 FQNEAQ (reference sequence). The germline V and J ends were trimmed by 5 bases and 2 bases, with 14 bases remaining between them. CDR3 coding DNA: TGTGCCAGCAGCGAGGGCCGGCGGGACACAGATACGCAGTATTTT. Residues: CASSEGRRDTDTQYF.

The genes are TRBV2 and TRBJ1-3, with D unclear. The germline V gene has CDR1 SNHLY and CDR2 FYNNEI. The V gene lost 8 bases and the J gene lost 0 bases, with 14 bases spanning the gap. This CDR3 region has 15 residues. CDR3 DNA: TGTGCCAGCGGTGGACTGCCATACTCTGGAAACACCATATATTTT. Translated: CASGGLPYSGNTIYF.

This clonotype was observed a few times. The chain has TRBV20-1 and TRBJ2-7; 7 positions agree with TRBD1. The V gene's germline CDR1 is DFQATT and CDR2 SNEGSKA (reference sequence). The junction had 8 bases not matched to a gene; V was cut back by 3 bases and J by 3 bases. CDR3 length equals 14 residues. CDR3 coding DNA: TGCAGTGCTAGGATGGGACAGAAACGCTACGAGCAGTACTTC. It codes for CSARMGQKRYEQYF.